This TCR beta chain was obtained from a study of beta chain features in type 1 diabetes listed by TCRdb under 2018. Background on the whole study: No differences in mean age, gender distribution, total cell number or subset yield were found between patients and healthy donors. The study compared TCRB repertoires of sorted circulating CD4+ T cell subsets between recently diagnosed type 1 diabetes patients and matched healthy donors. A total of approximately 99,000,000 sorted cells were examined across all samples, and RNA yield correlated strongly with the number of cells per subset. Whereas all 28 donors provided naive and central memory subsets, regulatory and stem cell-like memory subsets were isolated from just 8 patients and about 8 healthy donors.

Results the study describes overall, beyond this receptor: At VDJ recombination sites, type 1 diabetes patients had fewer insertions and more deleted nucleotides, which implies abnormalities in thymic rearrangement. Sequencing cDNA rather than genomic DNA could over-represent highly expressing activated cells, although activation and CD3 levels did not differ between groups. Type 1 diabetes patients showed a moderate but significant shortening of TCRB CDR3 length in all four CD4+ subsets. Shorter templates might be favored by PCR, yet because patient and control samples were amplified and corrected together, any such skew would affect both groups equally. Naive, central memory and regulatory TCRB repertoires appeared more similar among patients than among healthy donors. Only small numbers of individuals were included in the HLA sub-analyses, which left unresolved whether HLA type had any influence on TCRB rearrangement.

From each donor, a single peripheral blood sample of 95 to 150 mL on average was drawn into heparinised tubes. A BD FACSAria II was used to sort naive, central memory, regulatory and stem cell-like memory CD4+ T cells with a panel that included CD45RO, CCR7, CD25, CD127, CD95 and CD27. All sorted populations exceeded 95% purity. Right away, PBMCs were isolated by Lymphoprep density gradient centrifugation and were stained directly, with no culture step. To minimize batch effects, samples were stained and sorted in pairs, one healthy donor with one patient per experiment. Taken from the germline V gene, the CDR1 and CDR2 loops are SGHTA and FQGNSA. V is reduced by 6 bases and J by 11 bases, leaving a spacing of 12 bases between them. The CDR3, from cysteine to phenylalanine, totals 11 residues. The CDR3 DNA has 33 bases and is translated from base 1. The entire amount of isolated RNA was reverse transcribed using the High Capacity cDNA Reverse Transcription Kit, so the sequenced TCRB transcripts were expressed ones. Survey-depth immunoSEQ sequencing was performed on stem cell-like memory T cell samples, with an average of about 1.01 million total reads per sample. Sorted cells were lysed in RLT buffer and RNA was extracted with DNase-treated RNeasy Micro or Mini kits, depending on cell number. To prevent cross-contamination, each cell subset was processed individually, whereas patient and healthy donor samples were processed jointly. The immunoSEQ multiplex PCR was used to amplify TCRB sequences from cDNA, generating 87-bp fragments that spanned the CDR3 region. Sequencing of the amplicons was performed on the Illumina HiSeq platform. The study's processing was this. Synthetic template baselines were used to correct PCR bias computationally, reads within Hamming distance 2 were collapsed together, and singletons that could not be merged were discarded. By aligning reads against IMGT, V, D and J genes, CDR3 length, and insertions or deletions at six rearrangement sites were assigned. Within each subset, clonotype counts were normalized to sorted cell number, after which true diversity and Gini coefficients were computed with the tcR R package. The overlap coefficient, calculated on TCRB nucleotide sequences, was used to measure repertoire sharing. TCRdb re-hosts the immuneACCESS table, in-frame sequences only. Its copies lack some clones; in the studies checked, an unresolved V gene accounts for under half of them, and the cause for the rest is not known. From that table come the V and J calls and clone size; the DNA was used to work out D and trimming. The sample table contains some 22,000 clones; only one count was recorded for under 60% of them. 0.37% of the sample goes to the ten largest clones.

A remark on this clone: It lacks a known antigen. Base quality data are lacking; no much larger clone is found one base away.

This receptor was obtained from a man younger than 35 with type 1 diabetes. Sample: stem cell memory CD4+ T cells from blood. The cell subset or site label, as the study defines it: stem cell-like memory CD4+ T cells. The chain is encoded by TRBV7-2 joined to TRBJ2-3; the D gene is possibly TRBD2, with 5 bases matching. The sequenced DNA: TGTGCCAGCAGATCAGAGGGTGGGCAGTATTTT. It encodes CASRSEGGQYF.